This TCR beta chain was profiled in a study of beta chain features in type 1 diabetes. Overall study results and limits: Amplification by PCR could prefer shorter templates, with the same effect in patients and controls.

A remark on this clone: Its specificity is unknown.

Reverse transcription of all isolated RNA meant that expressed TCRB transcripts were sequenced. Several million reads were obtained on average from naive, central memory and regulatory T cell samples. Generated by immunoSEQ multiplex PCR, the TCRdb table keeps only in-frame clones and is missing some. Of some 150,000 clones listed, 40% to 60% were seen once; the top ten hold 0.4% to 0.5%. Per the germline V gene, CDR1 is MNHNS and CDR2 is SASEGT. V lost 7 bases to trimming and J lost 4 bases, with 19 bases between them. This CDR3 spans 15 amino acids. Source material: Tregs from blood. The source is a man between 18 and 29 years old in good health. The gene calls are TRBV6-1 and TRBJ1-1; possible D gene TRBD1, 6 bases. The CDR3 region has the DNA TGTGCCAGCACCCAAGTTTGGGGGCGGACCACTGAAGCTTTCTTT. Amino acid sequence: CASTQVWGRTTEAFF.